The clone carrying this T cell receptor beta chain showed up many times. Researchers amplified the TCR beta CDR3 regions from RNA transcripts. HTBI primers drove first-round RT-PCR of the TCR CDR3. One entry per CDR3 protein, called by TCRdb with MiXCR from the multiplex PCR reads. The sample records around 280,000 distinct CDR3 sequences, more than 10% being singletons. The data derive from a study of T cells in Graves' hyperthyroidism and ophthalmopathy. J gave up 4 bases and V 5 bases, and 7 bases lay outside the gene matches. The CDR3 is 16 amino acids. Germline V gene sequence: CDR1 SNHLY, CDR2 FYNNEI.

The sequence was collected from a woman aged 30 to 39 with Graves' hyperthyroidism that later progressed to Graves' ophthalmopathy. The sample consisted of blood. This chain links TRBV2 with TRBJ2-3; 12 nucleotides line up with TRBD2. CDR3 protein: CASSPTSGRRADTQYF. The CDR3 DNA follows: TGTGCCAGCAGTCCAACTAGCGGGAGGAGGGCAGATACGCAGTATTTT.